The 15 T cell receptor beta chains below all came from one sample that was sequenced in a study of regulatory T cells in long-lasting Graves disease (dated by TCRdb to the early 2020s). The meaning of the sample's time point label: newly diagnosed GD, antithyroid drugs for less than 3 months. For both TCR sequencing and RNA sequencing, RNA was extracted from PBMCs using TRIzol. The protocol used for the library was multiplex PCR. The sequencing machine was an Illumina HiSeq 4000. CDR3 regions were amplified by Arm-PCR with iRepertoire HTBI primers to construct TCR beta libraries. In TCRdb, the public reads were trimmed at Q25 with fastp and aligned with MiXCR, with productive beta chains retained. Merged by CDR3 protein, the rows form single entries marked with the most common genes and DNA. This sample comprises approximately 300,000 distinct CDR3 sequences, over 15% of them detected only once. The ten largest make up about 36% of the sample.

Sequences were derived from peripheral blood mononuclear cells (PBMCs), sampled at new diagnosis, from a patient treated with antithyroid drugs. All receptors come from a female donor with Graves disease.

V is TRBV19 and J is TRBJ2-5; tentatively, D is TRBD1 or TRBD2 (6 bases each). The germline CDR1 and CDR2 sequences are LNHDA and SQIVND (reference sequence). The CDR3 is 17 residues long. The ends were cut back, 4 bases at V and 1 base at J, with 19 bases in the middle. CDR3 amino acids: CASSTRGPGAIQETQYF. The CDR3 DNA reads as TGTGCCAGTAGTACCCGCGGTCCGGGGGCGATCCAAGAGACCCAGTACTTC.

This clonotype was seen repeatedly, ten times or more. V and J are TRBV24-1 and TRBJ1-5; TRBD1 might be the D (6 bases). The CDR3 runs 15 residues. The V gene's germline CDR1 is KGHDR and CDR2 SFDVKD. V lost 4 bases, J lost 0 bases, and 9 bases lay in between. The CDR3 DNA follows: TGTGCCACCAGTGAAGGACAGTATAGCAATCAGCCCCAGCATTTT. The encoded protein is CATSEGQYSNQPQHF.

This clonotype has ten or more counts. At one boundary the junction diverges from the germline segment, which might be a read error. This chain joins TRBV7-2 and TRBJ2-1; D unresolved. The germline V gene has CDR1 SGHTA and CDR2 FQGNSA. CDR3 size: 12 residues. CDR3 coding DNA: TGTGCCAGCAGCTTATCCTTCAATGAGCAGTTCTTC. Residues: CASSLSFNEQFF. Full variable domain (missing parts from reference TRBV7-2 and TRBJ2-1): GAGVSQSPSNKVTEKGKDVELRCDPISGHTALYWYRQSLGQGLEFLIYFQGNSAPDKSGLPSDRFSAERTGGSVSTLTIQRTQQEDSAVYLCASSLSFNEQFFGPGTRLTVL.

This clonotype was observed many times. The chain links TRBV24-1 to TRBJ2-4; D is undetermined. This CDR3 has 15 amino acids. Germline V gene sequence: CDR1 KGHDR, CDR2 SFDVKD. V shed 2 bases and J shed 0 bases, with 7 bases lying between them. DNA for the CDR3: TGTGCCACCAGTGATTCGAGGTCAGCCAAAAACATTCAGTACTTC. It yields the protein CATSDSRSAKNIQYF.

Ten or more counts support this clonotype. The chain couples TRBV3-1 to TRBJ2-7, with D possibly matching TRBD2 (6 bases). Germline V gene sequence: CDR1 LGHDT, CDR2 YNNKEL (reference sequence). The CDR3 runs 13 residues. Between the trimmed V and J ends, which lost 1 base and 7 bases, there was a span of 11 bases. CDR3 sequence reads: CASSQGGGGEQYF. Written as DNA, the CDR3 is TGTGCCAGCAGCCAAGGGGGAGGTGGGGAGCAGTACTTC.

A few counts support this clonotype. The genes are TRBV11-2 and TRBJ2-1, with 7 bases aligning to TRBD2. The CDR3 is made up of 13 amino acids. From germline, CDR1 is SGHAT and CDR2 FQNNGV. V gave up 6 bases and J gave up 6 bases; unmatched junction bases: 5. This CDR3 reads CASRTGEGNEQFF. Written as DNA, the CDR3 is TGTGCCAGCAGAACCGGGGAGGGCAATGAGCAGTTCTTC.

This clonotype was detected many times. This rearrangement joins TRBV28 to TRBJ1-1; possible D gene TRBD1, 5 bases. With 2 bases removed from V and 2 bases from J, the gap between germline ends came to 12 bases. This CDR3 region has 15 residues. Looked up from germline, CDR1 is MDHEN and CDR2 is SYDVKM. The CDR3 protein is CASSLPGRLNTEAFF. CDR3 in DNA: TGTGCCAGCAGTTTACCAGGGAGACTAAACACTGAAGCTTTCTTT.

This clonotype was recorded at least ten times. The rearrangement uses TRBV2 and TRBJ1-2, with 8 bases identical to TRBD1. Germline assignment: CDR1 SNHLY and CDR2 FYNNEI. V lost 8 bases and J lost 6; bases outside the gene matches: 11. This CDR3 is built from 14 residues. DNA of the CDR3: TGTGCCAGCCTTTTTTTCGGACAGGGAGATGGCTACACCTTC. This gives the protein CASLFFGQGDGYTF.

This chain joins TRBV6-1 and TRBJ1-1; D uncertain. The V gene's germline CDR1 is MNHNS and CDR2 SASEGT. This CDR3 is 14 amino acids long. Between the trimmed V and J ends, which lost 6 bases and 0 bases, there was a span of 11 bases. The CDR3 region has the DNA TGTGCCAGCAGCTCTTTCCGGATGAACACTGAAGCTTTCTTT. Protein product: CASSSFRMNTEAFF.

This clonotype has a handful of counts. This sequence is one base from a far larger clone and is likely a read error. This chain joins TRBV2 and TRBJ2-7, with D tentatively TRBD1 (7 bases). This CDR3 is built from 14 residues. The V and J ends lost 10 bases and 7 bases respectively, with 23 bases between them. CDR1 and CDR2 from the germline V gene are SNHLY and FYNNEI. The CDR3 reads CATSVGRTGNEQYF. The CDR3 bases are TGTGCCACCTCAGTGGGGAGGACAGGAAATGAGCAGTACTTC.

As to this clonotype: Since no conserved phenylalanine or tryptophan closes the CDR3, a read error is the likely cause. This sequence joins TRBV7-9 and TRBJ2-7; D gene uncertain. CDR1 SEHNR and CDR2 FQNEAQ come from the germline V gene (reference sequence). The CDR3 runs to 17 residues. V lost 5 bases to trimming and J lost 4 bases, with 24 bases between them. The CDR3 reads CASSPPGSGLRGYEQYS. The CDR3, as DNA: TGTGCCAGCAGCCCACCGGGTTCTGGGCTTCGTGGGTACGAGCAGTACTCC.

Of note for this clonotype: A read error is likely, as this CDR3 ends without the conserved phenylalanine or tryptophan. Here the CDR3 DNA reads TGCAGTGCTTCCCCGCTAGCGGGAGTCACAGATACGCAGTATTCT. Encoded protein: CSASPLAGVTDTQYS. This rearrangement joins TRBV20-1 to TRBJ2-3; 10 positions match TRBD2. The CDR3 sequence is 15 residues long. V was clipped by 5 bases and J by 2 bases; unmatched bases: 7. CDR1 and CDR2 (germline): DFQATT, SNEGSKA (reference sequence).

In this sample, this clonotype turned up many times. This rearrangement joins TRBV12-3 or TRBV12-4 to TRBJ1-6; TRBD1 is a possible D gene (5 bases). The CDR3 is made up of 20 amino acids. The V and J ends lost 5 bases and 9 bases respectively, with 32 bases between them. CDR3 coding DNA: TGTGCCAGCAGTCCCATACCCGGTGGGGGTCCCACACCCTTTGGTTCACCCCTCCACTTT. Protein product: CASSPIPGGGPTPFGSPLHF.

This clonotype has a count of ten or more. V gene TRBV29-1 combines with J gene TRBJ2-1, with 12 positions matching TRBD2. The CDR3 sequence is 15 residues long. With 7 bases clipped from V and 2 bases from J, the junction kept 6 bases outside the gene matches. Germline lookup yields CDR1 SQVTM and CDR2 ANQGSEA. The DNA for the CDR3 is TGCAGCGCCGTCGGGACTAGCGGGCCCTACAATGAGCAGTTCTTC. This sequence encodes CSAVGTSGPYNEQFF.

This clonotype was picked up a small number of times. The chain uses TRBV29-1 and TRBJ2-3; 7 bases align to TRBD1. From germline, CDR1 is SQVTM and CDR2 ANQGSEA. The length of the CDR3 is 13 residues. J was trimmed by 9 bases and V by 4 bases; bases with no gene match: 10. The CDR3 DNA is TGCAGCGTTGGCGGCCTAGAAGGGGGCACGCAGTATTTT. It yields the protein CSVGGLEGGTQYF.